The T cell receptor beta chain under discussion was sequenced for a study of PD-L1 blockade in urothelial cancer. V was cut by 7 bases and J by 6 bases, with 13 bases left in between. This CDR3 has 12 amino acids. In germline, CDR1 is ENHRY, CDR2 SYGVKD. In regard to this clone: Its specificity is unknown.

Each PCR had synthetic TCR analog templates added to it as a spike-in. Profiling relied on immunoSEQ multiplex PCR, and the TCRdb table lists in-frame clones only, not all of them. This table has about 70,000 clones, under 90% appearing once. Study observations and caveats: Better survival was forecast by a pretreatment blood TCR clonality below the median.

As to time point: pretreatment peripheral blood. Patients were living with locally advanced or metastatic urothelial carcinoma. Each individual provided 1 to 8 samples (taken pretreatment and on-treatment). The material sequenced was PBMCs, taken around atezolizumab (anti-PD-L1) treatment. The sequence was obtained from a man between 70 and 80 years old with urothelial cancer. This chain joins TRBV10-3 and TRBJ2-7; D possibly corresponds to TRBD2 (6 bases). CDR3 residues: CAIKSGEAEQYF. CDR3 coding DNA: TGTGCCATCAAATCGGGAGAGGCCGAGCAGTACTTC.